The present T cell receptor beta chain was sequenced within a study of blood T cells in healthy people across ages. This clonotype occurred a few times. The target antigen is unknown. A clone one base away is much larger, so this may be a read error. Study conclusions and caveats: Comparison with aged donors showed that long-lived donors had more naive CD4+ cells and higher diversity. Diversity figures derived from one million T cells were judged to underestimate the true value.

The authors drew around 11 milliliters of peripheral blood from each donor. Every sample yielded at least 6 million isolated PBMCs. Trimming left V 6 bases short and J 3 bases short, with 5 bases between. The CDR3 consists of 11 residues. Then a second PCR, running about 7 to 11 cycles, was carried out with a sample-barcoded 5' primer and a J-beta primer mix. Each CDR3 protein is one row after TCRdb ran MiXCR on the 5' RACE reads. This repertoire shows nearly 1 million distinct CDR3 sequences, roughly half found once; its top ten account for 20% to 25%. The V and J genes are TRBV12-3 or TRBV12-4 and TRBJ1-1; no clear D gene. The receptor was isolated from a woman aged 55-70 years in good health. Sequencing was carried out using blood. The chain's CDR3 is CASSLHTEAFF. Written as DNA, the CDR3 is TGTGCCAGCAGCCTACACACTGAAGCTTTCTTT.